This TCR beta chain was obtained from a study of OX40 agonist ivuxolimab in advanced cancers. The CDR3 is 14 residues long. V shed 4 bases and J shed 3 bases, with 13 bases lying between them. Germline-derived CDR1 and CDR2 are SGHNT and YYREEE (reference sequence). Assay used: immunoSEQ multiplex PCR; TCRdb lists only in-frame clones, some missing. In the table there are 53,000 or so clones, roughly 80% of which are singletons. This clonotype originated in an adult with an advanced solid tumor such as melanoma, head and neck, liver or kidney cancer. V usage is TRBV5-4 and J usage is TRBJ1-1; TRBD1 is a possible D gene (6 bases). Sequenced material: CD4+ or CD8+ T cells sorted from blood, taken in a trial of the OX40 agonist ivuxolimab. The CDR3 DNA reads as TGTGCCAGCAGCCCGAGTCAGGGGTACACTGAAGCTTTCTTT. Its translation is CASSPSQGYTEAFF.